The clone carrying this TCR beta chain was recorded a few times. The antigen is undetermined. The data were obtained in a study of human T cells and chemical hapten exposure. Study-level background: Patch tests of 0.01% DPC on the upper back were read at 6 days. General observations from the study: It should be noted that donors had alopecia, so their immune response may differ from healthy people's.

TCRdb passed the RACE reads through MiXCR, listing each CDR3 protein once. The table has just over 350,000 distinct CDR3 sequences, more than 5% seen once. Germline CDR1 and CDR2: SGHTA and FQGNSA. CDR3 length equals 15 residues. V lost 2 bases to trimming and J lost 4 bases; unmatched junction nucleotides: 7. Time point: patch test 2, 6 weeks after DPC sensitization. The treatment here: therapeutic diphenylcyclopropenone sensitization with weekly scalp DPC. This chain links TRBV7-2 with TRBJ1-2, with 7 bases matching TRBD1. The TCR sequence derives from a woman between 18 and 30 years old with alopecia areata. Some clones in this sample may be carry-over from other donors' samples. This specimen was whole blood, taken in connection with sensitization to the hapten diphenylcyclopropenone (DPC). The CDR3 loop reads CASSLSQTGSYGYTF. Written as DNA, the CDR3 is TGTGCCAGCAGCTTAAGTCAGACAGGGAGCTATGGCTACACCTTC.